This is a list of T cell receptor beta chains from one sample in a study of identical twins. TCRdb reanalysed the 5' RACE reads using MiXCR and keeps one entry per CDR3 protein. The data contain 1.5 million to 2 million distinct CDR3 sequences, about 31% of them singletons. Sequencing used cord blood. All receptors derive from a newborn girl in good health. The CDR3 runs from the conserved cysteine through the conserved F or W. The order of the fields is D gene, J gene, V gene, clone size, CDR3 protein, CDR3 DNA. A D gene is named only where the DNA matches it firmly. Part of the rows lack a size; the others show once, few, many or a class for expanded clones.

>TRBD2|TRBJ2-7|TRBV7-2|NA
CASSLIGLAGNTYEQYF
TGTGCCAGCAGCTTAATTGGACTAGCGGGAAATACCTACGAGCAGTACTTC
>NA|TRBJ1-1|TRBV20-1|NA
CSALAGWGTEAFF
TGCAGTGCTTTAGCAGGGTGGGGCACTGAAGCTTTCTTT
>NA|TRBJ2-7|TRBV6-5|NA
CASSYEGTNPLYEQYF
TGTGCCAGCAGTTACGAGGGGACAAACCCGCTCTACGAGCAGTACTTC
>TRBD2|TRBJ2-1|TRBV4-1|NA
CASSKPTSGSYEQFF
TGCGCCAGCAGCAAGCCGACTAGCGGGAGCTATGAGCAGTTCTTC
>NA|TRBJ2-1|TRBV29-1|NA
CSVSRGRGNEQFF
TGCAGCGTGTCCCGGGGCAGGGGCAATGAGCAGTTCTTC
>NA|TRBJ1-5|TRBV6-2/TRBV6-3|few
CASSYEWNQPQHF
TGTGCCAGCAGTTACGAGTGGAATCAGCCCCAGCATTTT
>NA|TRBJ2-7|TRBV20-1|NA
CSAGAHEQYF
TGCAGTGCTGGAGCCCACGAGCAGTACTTC
>NA|TRBJ1-4|TRBV19|NA
CAVGRTANEKLFF
TGTGCTGTCGGAAGGACAGCTAATGAAAAACTGTTTTTT
>TRBD1|TRBJ1-4|TRBV4-2|few
CASSQGVGTDEKLFF
TGTGCCAGCAGCCAAGGCGTCGGGACAGATGAAAAACTGTTTTTT
>TRBD1|TRBJ1-5|TRBV29-1|many
CSVAGTGDQPQHF
TGCAGCGTCGCCGGGACAGGGGATCAGCCCCAGCATTTT
>NA|TRBJ2-7|TRBV28|many
CASSAYPPPPIYEQYF
TGTGCCAGCAGTGCTTACCCCCCACCGCCGATTTACGAGCAGTACTTC
>TRBD2|TRBJ2-1|TRBV11-2|few
CASSSLAGKHNEQFF
TGTGCCAGCAGCTCACTAGCGGGGAAGCACAATGAGCAGTTCTTC
>NA|TRBJ2-5|TRBV20-1|few
CSARPGRQETQYF
TGCAGTGCTAGACCGGGACGGCAAGAGACCCAGTACTTC
>TRBD1|TRBJ1-2|TRBV2|NA
CASSAGDRADNYGYTF
TGTGCCAGCAGTGCGGGAGACAGGGCCGATAACTATGGCTACACCTTC
>TRBD2|TRBJ2-1|TRBV28|NA
CASTRTSGRSGEQFF
TGTGCCAGCACCCGGACTAGCGGGAGATCAGGAGAGCAGTTCTTC
>NA|TRBJ1-1|TRBV6-1|NA
CASSHLRGRTEAFF
TGTGCCAGCAGTCACCTCAGGGGTAGGACTGAAGCTTTCTTT
>TRBD2|TRBJ2-1|TRBV28|NA
CASSFKGLASNEQFF
TGTGCCAGCAGTTTTAAAGGACTAGCGTCGAATGAGCAGTTCTTC
>TRBD1|TRBJ1-1|TRBV28|few
CASSLPDRGRMNTEAFF
TGTGCCAGCAGTTTACCGGACAGGGGGCGTATGAACACTGAAGCTTTCTTT
>NA|TRBJ1-1|TRBV29-1|many
CSVVSGTEAFF
TGCAGCGTTGTCAGCGGCACTGAAGCTTTCTTT
>NA|TRBJ2-3|TRBV4-2|many
CASSQSTRADTQYF
TGTGCCAGCAGCCAATCGACTAGGGCAGATACGCAGTATTTT
>NA|TRBJ2-3|TRBV7-9|many
CASSPLASTDTQYF
TGTGCCAGCAGCCCCCTGGCAAGCACAGATACGCAGTATTTT
>TRBD1|TRBJ2-7|TRBV12-3/TRBV12-4|NA
CASSWDDRALSYEQYF
TGTGCCAGCAGCTGGGACGACAGGGCGTTATCCTACGAGCAGTACTTC